Following are 22 T cell receptor beta chains from one sample sequenced in a study of regulatory T cells in long-lasting Graves disease. This sample's time point: newly diagnosed GD, antithyroid drugs for less than 3 months. PBMC-extracted RNA yielded the TCR library. In building TCR beta libraries, iRepertoire HTBI primers were used together with Arm-PCR of CDR3 regions. TCRdb used MiXCR to reprocess the multiplex PCR reads, holding one entry per CDR3 protein. The sample has 350,000 to 450,000 distinct CDR3 sequences, over 9.5% seen once. These data were likewise used in another study, on T cells in Graves' hyperthyroidism and ophthalmopathy.

The sample was peripheral blood mononuclear cells (PBMCs), taken at new diagnosis, from a patient treated with antithyroid drugs. The receptor source for this set is a woman aged 18-29 years with Graves disease.

Note on this clonotype: Mismatch with germline at one junction end may stem from a read error. The chain is built from TRBV7-7 and TRBJ2-3; the match to TRBD2 covers 14 bases. The CDR3 has 16 amino acids. From germline, CDR1 is SSHAT and CDR2 FNYEAQ (reference sequence). CDR3 sequence: CASSPTSGGATDTQYF. CDR3 coding DNA: TGTGCTAGCAGCCCGACTAGCGGGGGGGCGACAGATACGCAGTATTTT.

This clonotype was detected ten times or more. The chain uses TRBV18 and TRBJ2-7, with TRBD1 matching over 7 bases. The CDR3 spans 17 residues. Per the germline V gene, CDR1 is KGHSH and CDR2 is LQKENI. V was pared by 5 bases and J by 2 bases, with 15 bases of the junction left unmatched. The CDR3 region has the DNA TGTGCCAGCTCATTGGCGACAGGGCTATATCCTACCTACGAGCAGTACTTC. Amino acid sequence: CASSLATGLYPTYEQYF.

There are many counts of this clonotype. J is TRBJ2-1 and V is TRBV20-1, with TRBD2 identical over 8 bases. CDR3 length equals 15 residues. The trim removed 3 bases at V and 1 base at J, leaving 5 bases unmatched. Germline values: CDR1 DFQATT, CDR2 SNEGSKA (reference sequence). The DNA for the CDR3 is TGCAGTGCTAGCGACGGGGGGGGTTCCTACAATGAGCAGTTCTTC. This translates into CSASDGGGSYNEQFF.

In its sample, this clonotype was seen many times. The gene calls are TRBV6-2 or TRBV6-3 and TRBJ2-1; 9 bases agree with TRBD2. There are 15 residues in the CDR3. From germline, CDR1 is MNHEY and CDR2 SVGEGT. J was trimmed by 9 bases and V by 5 bases; bases with no gene match: 11. CDR3 in DNA: TGTGCCAGCAGTGTGACTAGCGGCGCAACACGTGAGCAGTTCTTC. This sequence encodes CASSVTSGATREQFF.

The V call is TRBV7-6, the J call TRBJ2-1; D not resolved. V was shortened by 5 bases and J by 0 bases, with 23 bases between the two germline ends. This CDR3 has 19 amino acids. Germline CDR1 reads SGHVS; CDR2 reads FNYEAQ. In DNA form, the CDR3 reads TGTGCCAGCAGCCCCCCGCGCGGTAAGACCCCGAGCTCCTACAATGAGCAGTTCTTC. Its protein product is CASSPPRGKTPSSYNEQFF.

V gene TRBV5-4 combines with J gene TRBJ2-2; 8 positions match TRBD1. CDR3 length equals 16 residues. The V segment lost 4 bases and the J segment 3 bases; nucleotides outside the gene matches: 8. Germline V gene sequence: CDR1 SGHNT, CDR2 YYREEE (reference sequence). In nucleotides, the CDR3 is TGTGCCAGCAGCCAAACTGGGACAGGTCACACCGGGGAGCTGTTTTTT. Translating gives CASSQTGTGHTGELFF. The full variable domain, rest sourced from reference TRBV5-4 and TRBJ2-2, is ETGVTQSPTHLIKTRGQQVTLRCSSQSGHNTVSWYQQALGQGPQFIFQYYREEENGRGNFPPRFSGLQFPNYSSELNVNALELDDSALYLCASSQTGTGHTGELFFGEGSRLTVL.

This clonotype has at least ten counts. The chain links TRBV10-3 to TRBJ2-5; D remains unclear. Deletions cut 10 bases from V and 0 bases from J, with 9 bases between. Germline V CDR1 and CDR2: ENHRY, SYGVKD. The CDR3 spans 12 residues. In DNA, the CDR3 is TGTGCCACCGAGAATGACCAAGAGACCCAGTACTTC. Translating it yields CATENDQETQYF.

This clonotype was recorded many times. One junction end does not reproduce the germline sequence, and a read error may be involved. This chain links TRBV6-1 with TRBJ2-7; 11 bases fit TRBD2. This CDR3 contains 14 residues. The V gene's germline CDR1 is MNHNS and CDR2 SASEGT. The CDR3 region is CASSEVSASGRRNF. CDR3 DNA sequence: TGTGCCAGCAGTGAGGTTTCGGCTAGCGGGAGGCGCAACTTC.

This clonotype was counted ten times or more. The chain employs TRBV12-3 or TRBV12-4 and TRBJ2-2; a weak D match, TRBD2 (6 bases). V lost 3 bases to trimming and J lost 6 bases, with 11 bases between them. The CDR3 totals 14 residues. The CDR3 DNA follows: TGTGCCAGCAGTTTCGACCGCGGGGCCGGGGAGCTGTTTTTT. Protein product: CASSFDRGAGELFF.

Many counts were recorded for this clonotype. The CDR3 coding sequence is TGCGCCAGCAGCCCCGGTGGGCTAGCGGGAGCAACCCACTACAATGAGCAGTTCTTC. Amino acid sequence: CASSPGGLAGATHYNEQFF. The rearrangement joins TRBV5-1 to TRBJ2-1, with TRBD2 matching 10 bases. CDR1 SGHRS and CDR2 YFSETQ come from the germline V gene. This CDR3 comprises 19 residues. Trimming removed 4 bases from V and 3 bases from J; junction bases left unmatched: 16. The whole variable domain, filled in from reference TRBV5-1 and TRBJ2-1, reads KAGVTQTPRYLIKTRGQQVTLSCSPISGHRSVSWYQQTPGQGLQFLFEYFSETQRNKGNFPGRFSGRQFSNSRSEMNVSTLELGDSALYLCASSPGGLAGATHYNEQFFGPGTRLTVL.

Details on this clonotype: A read error may be the cause here, since a much bigger clone is one base away. The V and J genes are TRBV7-2 and TRBJ2-1; 9 bases line up with TRBD2. The V gene's germline CDR1 is SGHTA and CDR2 FQGNSA. The CDR3 sequence is 16 residues long. The CDR3 coding sequence is TGTGCCAGCGGCTTAGGTAGCGGGAGAGGACTCAATGAGCAGTTCTTC. Protein product: CASGLGSGRGLNEQFF.

The rearrangement joins TRBV2 to TRBJ2-6, with D perhaps matching TRBD1 (5 bases). With 8 bases removed from V and 0 bases from J, the gap between germline ends came to 20 bases. The CDR3 is 18 residues long. The germline CDR1 and CDR2 sequences are SNHLY and FYNNEI. The CDR3: CASRLADKGFSGANVLTF. DNA of the CDR3: TGTGCCAGCCGGCTCGCTGACAAGGGGTTCTCTGGGGCCAACGTCCTGACTTTC. The full variable domain, in which reference TRBV2 and TRBJ2-6 provide the parts outside the CDR3, is EPEVTQTPSHQVTQMGQEVILRCVPISNHLYFYWYRQILGQKVEFLVSFYNNEISEKSEIFDDQFSVERPDGSNFTLKIRSTKLEDSAMYFCASRLADKGFSGANVLTFGAGSRLTVL.

This clonotype was seen only a few times. CDR3 in DNA: TGCGCCAGCAGCCAAGATCCAACCTCGGGGGCCCAGCATTTT. As protein: CASSQDPTSGAQHF. The chain couples TRBV4-1 to TRBJ1-5; D is possibly TRBD1 (5 bases). There are 14 residues in the CDR3. Germline V gene lookup returns CDR1 MGHRA and CDR2 YSYEKL. V shed 0 bases and J shed 11 bases, with 14 bases lying between them.

This clonotype was recorded at least ten times. The chain is built from TRBV12-3 or TRBV12-4 and TRBJ2-3; perhaps TRBD2 as D (6 bases). Trimming pared 5 bases from V and 6 bases from J, leaving 18 bases between. The CDR3 is made up of 15 amino acids. This chain's CDR3 is CASSGAGPEGDTQYF. The DNA of the CDR3 is TGTGCCAGCAGTGGCGCAGGGCCGGAGGGTGATACGCAGTATTTT.

This clonotype was picked up many times. The chain recombines TRBV30 with TRBJ2-3; D is undetermined. Germline V gene data show CDR1 as GTSNPN and CDR2 as SVGIG (reference sequence). This CDR3 is 13 amino acids long. Trimming left V 1 base short and J 2 bases short, with 7 bases between. CDR3 amino acids: CAWSASYTDTQYF. As DNA, the CDR3 is TGTGCCTGGAGTGCCAGCTACACAGATACGCAGTATTTT.

This clonotype was counted only a few times. V usage is TRBV7-9 and J usage is TRBJ2-3; D unresolved. V lost 1 base to trimming and J lost 0 bases, with 8 bases between them. Germline V gene data show CDR1 as SEHNR and CDR2 as FQNEAQ (reference sequence). The CDR3 loop spans 15 amino acids. Written as DNA, the CDR3 is TGTGCCAGCAGCTTAGACAACTACAGCACAGATACGCAGTATTTT. The encoded protein is CASSLDNYSTDTQYF.

Of note for this clonotype: A much larger clone sits a single nucleotide away, making a read error possible. The rearrangement links TRBV28 to TRBJ2-2; 14 bases line up with TRBD2. Germline V gene sequence: CDR1 MDHEN, CDR2 SYDVKM. CDR3 length: 19 amino acids. CDR3 amino acids: CASSVRLAGGTRDTGELLF. Written as DNA, the CDR3 is TGTGCCAGCAGTGTCAGACTAGCGGGGGGGACCCGGGACACCGGGGAGCTGCTTTTT.

The gene calls are TRBV7-9 and TRBJ2-7, with D unclear. The CDR3 runs 15 residues. The germline V and J ends were trimmed by 5 bases and 2 bases, with 16 bases remaining between them. The V gene's germline CDR1 is SEHNR and CDR2 FQNEAQ (reference sequence). CDR3 DNA sequence: TGTGCCAGCAGCCCCGTCAGGACCAACACCTACGAGCAGTACTTC. This encodes CASSPVRTNTYEQYF.

This clonotype was observed at least ten times. The V gene is TRBV20-1, the J gene TRBJ2-3, with 8 bases matching TRBD1. The CDR3 has 14 residues. With 6 bases clipped from V and 0 bases from J, the junction kept 5 bases outside the gene matches. Germline V lookup: CDR1 DFQATT, CDR2 SNEGSKA (reference sequence). The CDR3 region has the DNA TGCAGTGCCCACGACAGGGGCAGCACAGATACGCAGTATTTT. Residues: CSAHDRGSTDTQYF.

This clonotype has at least ten counts. The V and J genes are TRBV10-3 and TRBJ2-5; 8 bases line up with TRBD2. The CDR3 has 16 amino acids. Germline lookup yields CDR1 ENHRY and CDR2 SYGVKD. J lost 5 bases, V lost 5 bases, and 13 bases had no gene match. CDR3 residues: CAISQRGLNPGETQYF. The DNA for the CDR3 is TGTGCCATCAGTCAGCGGGGGCTAAACCCCGGGGAGACCCAGTACTTC.

Many counts were recorded for this clonotype. The chain carries TRBV11-2 and TRBJ1-1, with D unclear. This CDR3 region has 15 residues. Germline lookup yields CDR1 SGHAT and CDR2 FQNNGV. V was clipped by 5 bases and J by 3 bases, with 16 bases between them. CDR3 sequence reads: CASSASPLVDTEAFF. CDR3 DNA: TGTGCCAGCAGCGCCTCCCCCTTGGTTGACACTGAAGCTTTCTTT.

The rearrangement joins TRBV10-3 to TRBJ2-1, with D perhaps TRBD2 (7 bases). This CDR3 comprises 18 residues. The germline gives CDR1 ENHRY, CDR2 SYGVKD. Trimming removed 4 bases at V and 0 bases at J, with 19 bases between. In DNA, the CDR3 is TGTGCCATCAGTGTTGGGGGGGGGGCGTTAAGCTCCTACAATGAGCAGTTCTTC. Residues: CAISVGGGALSSYNEQFF.